This TCR beta chain was documented in a study of T cells in Graves' hyperthyroidism and ophthalmopathy. This clonotype was counted a single time. The V gene's germline CDR1 is SGHDN and CDR2 FVKESK. V shed 1 base and J 2 bases; nucleotides not matched to a gene: 5. The CDR3 totals 16 residues. Amplified regions were TCR beta CDR3 sequences from RNA transcripts. The study used the HTBI primer set for a first-round RT-PCR of the TCR CDR3. TCRdb re-analysed the multiplex PCR reads in MiXCR, keeping a single row per CDR3 protein. In the table there are about 380,000 distinct CDR3 sequences, roughly 13% of which are singletons. This sample holds PBMCs from less than 11 ml fresh peripheral blood.

The gene calls are TRBV14 and TRBJ2-5, with 9 bases fitting TRBD2. This TCR came from a man aged 25-45 years with Graves' hyperthyroidism that later progressed to Graves' ophthalmopathy. Input material: blood. In DNA, the CDR3 is TGTGCCAGCAGCCAAGGAATGACTAGCGGACAAGAGACCCAGTACTTC. Translated, it gives CASSQGMTSGQETQYF.